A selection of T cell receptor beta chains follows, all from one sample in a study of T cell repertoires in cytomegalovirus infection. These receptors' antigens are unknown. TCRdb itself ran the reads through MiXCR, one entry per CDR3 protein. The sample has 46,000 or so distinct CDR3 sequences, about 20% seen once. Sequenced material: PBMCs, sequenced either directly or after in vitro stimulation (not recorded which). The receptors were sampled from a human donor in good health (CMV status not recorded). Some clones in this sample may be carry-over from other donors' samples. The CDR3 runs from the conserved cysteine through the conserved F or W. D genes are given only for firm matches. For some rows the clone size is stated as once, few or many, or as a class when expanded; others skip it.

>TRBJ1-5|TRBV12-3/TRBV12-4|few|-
TGTGCCAAGGGGACGGGCAATCAGCCCCAGCATTTT
CAKGTGNQPQHF
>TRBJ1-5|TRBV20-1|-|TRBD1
TGCAGTGCTAGAGCACCGGGACAGGGGGTTTTGGGCAATCAGCCCCAGCATTTT
CSARAPGQGVLGNQPQHF
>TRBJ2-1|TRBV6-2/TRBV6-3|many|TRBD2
TGTGCCACTTGGACTAGCGGGGGCAATGAGCAGTTCTTC
CATWTSGGNEQFF
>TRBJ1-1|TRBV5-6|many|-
TGTGCCAGCAGCGGACTCAGGGAGAACACTGAAGCTTTCTTT
CASSGLRENTEAFF
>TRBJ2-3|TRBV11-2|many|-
TGTGCCAGCAGCTCCCCGGATAGCGACTCTCACATAACGCAGTATTTT
CASSSPDSDSHITQYF
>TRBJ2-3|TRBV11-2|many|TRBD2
TGTGCCAGCAGCTTAGGGGGTCGGGGGGGTTGGGATACGCAGTATTTT
CASSLGGRGGWDTQYF
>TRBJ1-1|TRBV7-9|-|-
TGTGCCAGCAGCCCAGTCAGTGGAGCTTTCTTT
CASSPVSGAFF
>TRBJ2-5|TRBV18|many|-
TGTGCCAGCTCACCAGAAAGTGGGGGCCAAGAGACCCAGTACTTC
CASSPESGGQETQYF
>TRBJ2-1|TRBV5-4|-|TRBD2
TGTGCCAGCAGCCCCTTGTACAGCGGGGGTGACAATGAGCAGTTCTTC
CASSPLYSGGDNEQFF
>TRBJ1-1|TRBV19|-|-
TGTGCCAGCCTAGGACAGAGTTCCATGAACACTGAAGCTTTCTTT
CASLGQSSMNTEAFF
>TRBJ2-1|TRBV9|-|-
TGTGCCAGCAGCGCCCGGGACTCTACCTACAATGAGCAGTTCTTC
CASSARDSTYNEQFF
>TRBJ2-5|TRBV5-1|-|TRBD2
TGCGCCAGCAGCTCGGGACTAACTAAGAAGACCCAGTACTTC
CASSSGLTKKTQYF
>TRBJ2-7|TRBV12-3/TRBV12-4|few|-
TGTGCCAGCAGTTTGATGTGGGGAACATACGAGCAGTACTTC
CASSLMWGTYEQYF
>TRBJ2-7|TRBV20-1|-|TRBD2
TGCAGTGCTAGGGGACTAGCGGGATTGAGAGAGCAGTACTTC
CSARGLAGLREQYF
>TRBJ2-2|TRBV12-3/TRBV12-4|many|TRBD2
TGTGCCAGCATTCAATCTAGCGGGGTGAACACCGGGGAGCTGTTTTTT
CASIQSSGVNTGELFF
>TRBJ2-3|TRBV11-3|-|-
TGTGCCAGCAGCTTAGGGTCCTTTCCCACAGATACGCAGTATTTT
CASSLGSFPTDTQYF
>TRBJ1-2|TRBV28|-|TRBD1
TGTGCCAGCCTTGGCACAGGGGCGGTAAATGGCTACACCTTC
CASLGTGAVNGYTF
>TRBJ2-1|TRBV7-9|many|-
TGTGCCAGCAGCGAAGGGTGGACTACCTACAATGAGCAGTTCTTC
CASSEGWTTYNEQFF
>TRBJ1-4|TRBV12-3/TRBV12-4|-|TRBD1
TGTGCCAGCAGTCCGGGACAGGGCCAAGAAAAACTGTTTTTT
CASSPGQGQEKLFF
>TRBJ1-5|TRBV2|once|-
TGTGCCAGCAGTGGGGAAGGCCGCCAGCCCCAGCATTTT
CASSGEGRQPQHF
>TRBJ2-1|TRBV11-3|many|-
TGTGCCAGCAGCAGAAGGCAGAGCTCCTACAATGAGCAGTTCTTC
CASSRRQSSYNEQFF
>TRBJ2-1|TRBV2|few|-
TGTGCCAGCAGTGAGGTTGCGGGGGCGCTCAGTGAGCAGTTCTTC
CASSEVAGALSEQFF
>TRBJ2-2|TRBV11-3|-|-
TGTGCCAGCAGCAAATCACTATCCACCGGGGAGCTGTTTTTT
CASSKSLSTGELFF
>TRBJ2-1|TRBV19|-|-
TGTGCCAGTAGTATTTTATGGGGCACGGACAATGAGCAGTTCTTC
CASSILWGTDNEQFF
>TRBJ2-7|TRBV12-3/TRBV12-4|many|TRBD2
TGTGCCAGCAGCACCACACTAGCGGTTAACTCCTACGAGCAGTACTTC
CASSTTLAVNSYEQYF
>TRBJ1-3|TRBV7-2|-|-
TGTGCCAGCAGCTTAATTACCGGAACTGGAAACACCATATATTTT
CASSLITGTGNTIYF
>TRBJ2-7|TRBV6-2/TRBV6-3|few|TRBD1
TGTGCCAGCAGTACCAGACAGGGGGCGGGCTACGAGCAGTACTTC
CASSTRQGAGYEQYF
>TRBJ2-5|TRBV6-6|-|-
TGTGCCAGCACAAAGGGGCAGAAAGAGACCCAGTACTTC
CASTKGQKETQYF
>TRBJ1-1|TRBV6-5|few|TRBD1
TGTGCCAGCAGCACCCCCGGGACAGGTAAAGCTTTCTTT
CASSTPGTGKAFF
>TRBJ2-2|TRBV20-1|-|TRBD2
TGCAGTGCTAGAGGGACTAGCGGGGTTGTCGGGGAGCTGTTTTTT
CSARGTSGVVGELFF
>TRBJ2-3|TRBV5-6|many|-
TGTGCCAGCAGCCCCGGGGGTAGCACAGATACGCAGTATTTT
CASSPGGSTDTQYF
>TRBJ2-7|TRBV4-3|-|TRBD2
TGCACCAGCAGCCAAGATTTAGCGGGGGGCTACGAGCAGTACTTC
CTSSQDLAGGYEQYF